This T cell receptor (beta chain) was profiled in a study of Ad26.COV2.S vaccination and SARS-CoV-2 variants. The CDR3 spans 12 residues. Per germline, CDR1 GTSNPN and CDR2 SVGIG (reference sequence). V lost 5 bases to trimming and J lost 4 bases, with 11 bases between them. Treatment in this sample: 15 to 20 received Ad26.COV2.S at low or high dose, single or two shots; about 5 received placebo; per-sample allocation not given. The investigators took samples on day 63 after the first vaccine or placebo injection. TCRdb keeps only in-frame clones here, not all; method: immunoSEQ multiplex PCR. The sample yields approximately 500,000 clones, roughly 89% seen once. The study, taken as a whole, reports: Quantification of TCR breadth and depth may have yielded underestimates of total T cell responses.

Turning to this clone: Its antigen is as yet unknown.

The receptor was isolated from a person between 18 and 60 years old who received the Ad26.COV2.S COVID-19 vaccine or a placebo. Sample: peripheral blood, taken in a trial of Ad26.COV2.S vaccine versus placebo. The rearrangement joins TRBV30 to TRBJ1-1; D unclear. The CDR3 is CAWRTAGTEAFF. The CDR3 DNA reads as TGTGCCTGGCGGACCGCAGGCACTGAAGCTTTCTTT. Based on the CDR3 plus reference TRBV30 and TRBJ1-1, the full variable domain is SQTIHQWPATLVQPVGSPLSLECTVEGTSNPNLYWYRQAAGRGLQLLFYSVGIGQISSEVPQNLSASRPQDRQFILSSKKLLLSDSGFYLCAWRTAGTEAFFGQGTRLTVV.